The sequence of this TCR beta chain was determined in a study of blood T cell repertoires in COVID-19. Looking at the study overall: Two negative PCRs, clearance, or symptom resolution were required of recovered Cohort 3 donors. Both acute and convalescent COVID-19 samples were obtained from the United States, Italy and Spain.

CDR1 is MNHNS, CDR2 SASEGT, per germline. V lost 1 base to trimming and J lost 10 bases; unmatched junction nucleotides: 10. CDR3 length: 15 residues. Here immunoSEQ multiplex PCR was the method, and the copy in TCRdb shows in-frame clones only, minus some. The sample lists hundreds of thousands of clones; around 87% were seen once. Everyone who took part was roughly 18 to 89 years old, and they came from 24 US areas. In assigning cohorts, the study relied on participant-reported clinical history. This sequence was found in a man aged 35-49 years in a cohort exposed to, infected with or recovered from COVID-19 (not recorded which). The chain is built from TRBV6-1 and TRBJ1-3; 7 nucleotides match TRBD1. The sample consisted of PBMCs or T cells enriched from blood (not recorded which). CDR3 region: CASSEGGQVMETIYF. DNA of the CDR3: TGTGCCAGCAGTGAAGGCGGACAGGTCATGGAGACCATATATTTT.